This T cell receptor (beta chain) was found in a study of blood T cell repertoires in COVID-19. Study summary: Acute-phase and convalescent COVID-19 samples originated in the United States, Italy and Spain. Sources were T cells, B-cell-depleted T cells, or PBMCs; the material itself was cDNA or gDNA.

In the original workflow: Estimation of nucleated cell counts relied on the amplification of reference gene primers. Method: immunoSEQ multiplex PCR; TCRdb's copy keeps in-frame clones and lacks some. That table supplies the V and J calls and clone size; D and trimming were determined from the DNA. The sample holds about 85,000 clones, roughly 90% seen once. Germline CDR1 and CDR2: LGHDT and YNNKEL (reference sequence). CDR3 size: 16 residues. V lost 3 bases to trimming and J lost 4 bases; unmatched junction nucleotides: 8. The V call is TRBV3-1 (or the pseudogene TRBV3-2), the J call TRBJ2-1, with 8 bases matching TRBD2. The sequencing input was peripheral blood. The clonotype comes from a human donor with active COVID-19. The donor label of this sample is uncertain. The CDR3 is CASSHGTRRGYNEQFF. The DNA of the CDR3 is TGTGCCAGCAGCCATGGGACTAGGCGGGGGTACAATGAGCAGTTCTTC.